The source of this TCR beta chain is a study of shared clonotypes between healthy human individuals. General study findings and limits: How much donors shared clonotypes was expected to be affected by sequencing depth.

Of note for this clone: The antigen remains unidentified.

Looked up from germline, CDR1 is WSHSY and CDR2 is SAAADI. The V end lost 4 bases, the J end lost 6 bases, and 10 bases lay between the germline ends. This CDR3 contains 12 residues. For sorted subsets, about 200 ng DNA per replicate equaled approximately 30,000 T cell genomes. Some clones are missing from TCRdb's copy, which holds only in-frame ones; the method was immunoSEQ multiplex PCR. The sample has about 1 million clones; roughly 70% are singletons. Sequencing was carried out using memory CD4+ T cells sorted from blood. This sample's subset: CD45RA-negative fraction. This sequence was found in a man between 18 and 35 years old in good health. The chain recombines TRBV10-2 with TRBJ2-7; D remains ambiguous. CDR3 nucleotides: TGCGCCAGCAGTGGGCCTACCAGCGAGCAGTACTTC. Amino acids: CASSGPTSEQYF.